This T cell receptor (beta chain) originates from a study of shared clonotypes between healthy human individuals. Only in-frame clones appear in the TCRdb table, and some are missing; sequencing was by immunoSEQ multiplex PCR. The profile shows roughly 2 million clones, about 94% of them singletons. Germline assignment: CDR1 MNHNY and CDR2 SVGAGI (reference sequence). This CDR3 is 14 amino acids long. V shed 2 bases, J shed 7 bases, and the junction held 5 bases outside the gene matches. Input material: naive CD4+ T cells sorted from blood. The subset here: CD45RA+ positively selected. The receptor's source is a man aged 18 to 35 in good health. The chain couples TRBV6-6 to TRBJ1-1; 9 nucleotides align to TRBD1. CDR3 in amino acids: CASSYTGQGREAFF. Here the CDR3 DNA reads TGTGCCAGCAGTTACACGGGACAGGGTCGTGAAGCTTTCTTT.